The 31 T cell receptor beta chains listed next were all sequenced from one sample in a study of blood T cell repertoires in COVID-19. TCRdb's table, derived via immunoSEQ multiplex PCR, lists solely in-frame clones and lacks some. The sample contains 150,000 to 200,000 clones, 90% to 95% of which appear only once. The sequencing input was peripheral blood. The receptor source for this set is a woman aged 50 to 60 with acute or convalescent COVID-19.

DNA for the CDR3: TGCGCCAGCAGCTTGGATCGGGGGAAAACCGGGGAGCTGTTTTTT. Translating it yields CASSLDRGKTGELFF. This chain uses TRBV5-1 with TRBJ2-2; weak D call: TRBD2 (6 bases). CDR1 SGHRS and CDR2 YFSETQ come from the germline V gene. Deletions cut 0 bases from V and 5 bases from J, with 11 bases between. The CDR3 has 15 amino acids. Full variable domain (missing parts from reference TRBV5-1 and TRBJ2-2): KAGVTQTPRYLIKTRGQQVTLSCSPISGHRSVSWYQQTPGQGLQFLFEYFSETQRNKGNFPGRFSGRQFSNSRSEMNVSTLELGDSALYLCASSLDRGKTGELFFGEGSRLTVL.

This sequence joins TRBV5-4 and TRBJ1-2; 7 positions match TRBD1. The CDR3 is 16 residues long. V lost 0 bases, J lost 4 bases, and 9 bases stayed unmatched. CDR1 and CDR2 (germline): SGHNT, YYREEE (reference sequence). CDR3 DNA: TGTGCCAGCAGCTTGGGGGGGACAGACGAAACCTATGGCTACACCTTC. This sequence encodes CASSLGGTDETYGYTF. Full variable domain (rest looked up from reference TRBV5-4 and TRBJ1-2): ETGVTQSPTHLIKTRGQQVTLRCSSQSGHNTVSWYQQALGQGPQFIFQYYREEENGRGNFPPRFSGLQFPNYSSELNVNALELDDSALYLCASSLGGTDETYGYTFGSGTRLTVV.

V and J are TRBV29-1 and TRBJ1-2; D is ambiguous. Trimming shortened V by 7 bases and J by 4 bases, and 16 bases separated the two germline ends. This CDR3 is 13 amino acids long. Germline assignment: CDR1 SQVTM and CDR2 ANQGSEA. Here the CDR3 DNA reads TGCAGCGCTAACACTGGACTCCGCTATGGCTACACCTTC. Amino acids: CSANTGLRYGYTF. The full variable domain, with the rest looked up from reference TRBV29-1 and TRBJ1-2, is SAVISQKPSRDICQRGTSLTIQCQVDSQVTMMFWYRQQPGQSLTLIATANQGSEATYESGFVIDKFPISRPNLTFSTLTVSNMSPEDSSIYLCSANTGLRYGYTFGSGTRLTVV.

The chain uses TRBV2 and TRBJ1-5, with 7 bases identical to TRBD1. Germline CDR1 and CDR2: SNHLY and FYNNEI. The CDR3 is 17 amino acids. With V trimmed by 4 bases and J by 1 base, 10 bases remained unmatched. The CDR3 protein is CASSAPPYRGSNQPQHF. CDR3 in DNA: TGTGCCAGCAGTGCCCCGCCCTACAGGGGCAGCAATCAGCCCCAGCATTTT.

This clone came up once. The J gene is TRBJ1-5, the V gene TRBV6-6; D remains ambiguous. Trimming removed 2 bases at V and 3 bases at J, with 8 bases between. CDR3 length: 14 residues. The germline V gene has CDR1 MNHNY and CDR2 SVGAGI (reference sequence). The CDR3 loop reads CASSYGPDNQPQHF. For the CDR3, the DNA is TGTGCCAGCAGTTACGGCCCCGACAATCAGCCCCAGCATTTT.

V and J are TRBV3-1 (or the pseudogene TRBV3-2) and TRBJ2-7, with D uncertain. CDR3 length equals 13 residues. The germline V gene has CDR1 LGHDT and CDR2 YNNKEL (reference sequence). The V and J ends lost 2 bases and 2 bases respectively, with 7 bases between them. The CDR3 region has the DNA TGTGCCAGCAGCCAACGGAGAACCTACGAGCAGTACTTC. It translates to CASSQRRTYEQYF.

The CDR3 is CATSKRRETQYF. Here the CDR3 DNA reads TGTGCCACCAGCAAGAGGAGGGAGACCCAGTACTTC. V and J are TRBV15 and TRBJ2-5; possible D gene TRBD2, 5 bases. Trimming took 4 bases from V and 5 from J, leaving 8 bases between them. This CDR3 is built from 12 residues. Per germline, CDR1 LNHNV and CDR2 YYDKDF (reference sequence).

This sequence joins TRBV19 and TRBJ1-2, with a possible D match to TRBD1 (5 bases). The CDR3 is 13 amino acids. Trimming cost V 7 bases and J 4 bases, with 13 bases left between them. Germline values: CDR1 LNHDA, CDR2 SQIVND (reference sequence). The DNA of the CDR3 is TGTGCCAGTACCTACGGACAATCCTATGGCTACACCTTC. This translates into CASTYGQSYGYTF.

This clone was picked up one time. This chain links TRBV27 with TRBJ2-1, with D possibly TRBD2 on 6 matching bases. The CDR3 is made up of 14 amino acids. The ends were cut back, 2 bases at V and 4 bases at J, with 9 bases in the middle. Looked up from germline, CDR1 is MNHEY and CDR2 is SMNVEV (reference sequence). CDR3 sequence reads: CASSLGDSYNEQFF. CDR3 nucleotides: TGTGCCAGCAGTTTAGGGGACTCTTACAATGAGCAGTTCTTC.

This clone was seen only once. The V call is TRBV6-1, the J call TRBJ2-7; D might be TRBD2 (5 bases). Germline lookup yields CDR1 MNHNS and CDR2 SASEGT. V gave up 2 bases and J gave up 4 bases, with 15 bases separating them. The CDR3 sequence is 15 residues long. In DNA form, the CDR3 reads TGTGCCAGCAGTGAAATAGAGGGCAGGACTTACGAGCAGTACTTC. This translates into CASSEIEGRTYEQYF.

About this clone: Likely a read error: the CDR3 ends without its conserved phenylalanine or tryptophan. The rearrangement uses TRBV5-4 and TRBJ1-2; 9 nucleotides line up with TRBD1. J lost 5 bases, V lost 4 bases, and 9 bases had no gene match. Germline assignment: CDR1 SGHNT and CDR2 YYREEE (reference sequence). The CDR3 contains 15 residues. The CDR3 nucleotides are TGTGCCAGCAGCCGAACAGGGGGCCTACGGTATGGCTACACCGTC. Residues: CASSRTGGLRYGYTV.

V and J are TRBV4-3 and TRBJ2-1; D is ambiguous. Germline CDR1 LGHNA, CDR2 YSLEER. The V end was cut by 0 bases, the J end by 9 bases, with 12 bases between. CDR3 length equals 14 residues. DNA for the CDR3: TGCGCCAGCAGCCAAGATGTTGCGCTCTTTGAGCAGTTCTTC. This codes for CASSQDVALFEQFF.

This clone was detected only once. The chain recombines TRBV3-1 (or the pseudogene TRBV3-2) with TRBJ1-2, with D perhaps matching TRBD1 (6 bases). Germline CDR1 is LGHDT and CDR2 is YNNKEL (reference sequence). This CDR3 is built from 14 residues. With 4 bases removed from V and 1 base from J, the gap between germline ends came to 10 bases. This CDR3 is CASSPGHFNYGYTF. CDR3 in DNA: TGTGCCAGCAGCCCGGGACATTTTAACTATGGCTACACCTTC.

V usage is TRBV9 and J usage is TRBJ2-5, with D possibly being TRBD2 (6 bases). Trimming took off 4 bases at V and 5 bases at J, with 15 bases between the two ends. The CDR3 loop spans 14 amino acids. CDR1 and CDR2 (germline): SGDLS, YYNGEE. CDR3 DNA sequence: TGTGCCAGCAGCACCCACCCGGAGGGGGAGACCCAGTACTTC. It codes for CASSTHPEGETQYF.

CDR3 DNA sequence: TGTGCCAGCTCACCTCGACAGACAAGTAATGAAAAACTGTTTTTT. Translating gives CASSPRQTSNEKLFF. The rearrangement uses TRBV18 and TRBJ1-4; D may be TRBD1 (5 bases). This CDR3 is built from 15 residues. Germline values: CDR1 KGHSH, CDR2 LQKENI. V lost 3 bases to trimming and J lost 4 bases, with 12 bases between them.

The chain combines TRBV6-5 with TRBJ1-2; the match to TRBD1 covers 9 bases. This CDR3 contains 14 residues. The ends lost 4 bases at V and 6 bases at J; junction bases unmatched: 6. Germline CDR1 and CDR2: MNHEY and SVGAGI. The CDR3: CASSLGQGINGYTF. The DNA for the CDR3 is TGTGCCAGCAGTTTGGGACAGGGAATTAATGGCTACACCTTC.

This clone was seen just once. This chain uses TRBV30 with TRBJ1-4; D not resolved. This CDR3 comprises 14 residues. V lost 4 bases to trimming and J lost 2 bases, with 11 bases between them. CDR1 is GTSNPN and CDR2 is SVGIG in the germline V gene (reference sequence). The CDR3 sequence is CAWNWGGTNEKLFF. As DNA, the CDR3 is TGTGCCTGGAATTGGGGAGGGACTAATGAAAAACTGTTTTTT.

This rearrangement joins TRBV6-5 to TRBJ1-1; TRBD1 is a possible D gene (6 bases). Trimming stripped 4 bases from V and 6 bases from J, with 15 bases between. Germline CDR1 reads MNHEY; CDR2 reads SVGAGI. The CDR3 totals 14 residues. The chain's CDR3 is CASSFLQGSPEAFF. CDR3 coding DNA: TGTGCCAGCAGTTTTTTACAGGGTTCCCCTGAAGCTTTCTTT.

A few counts support this clone. This rearrangement joins TRBV30 to TRBJ2-1; 7 nucleotides align to TRBD2. The CDR3 runs 15 residues. Germline-derived CDR1 and CDR2 are GTSNPN and SVGIG (reference sequence). The trim removed 0 bases at V and 8 bases at J, leaving 10 bases unmatched. The CDR3, as DNA: TGTGCCTGGAGTGTGGGGAGGGCCTCCCGAGATGAGCAGTTCTTC. Translation: CAWSVGRASRDEQFF.

The CDR3 sequence: CASSEEDNIYTF. CDR3 sequence (DNA): TGTGCCAGCAGTGAAGAGGACAATATCTACACCTTC. This rearrangement joins TRBV6-1 to TRBJ1-2, with D tentatively TRBD1 (5 bases). V was pared by 1 base and J by 10 bases, with 10 bases between. The CDR3 has 12 amino acids. Germline CDR1 and CDR2: MNHNS and SASEGT.

The gene calls are TRBV3-1 (or the pseudogene TRBV3-2) and TRBJ2-5, with 10 nucleotides matching TRBD2. V lost 1 base and J lost 2; bases outside the gene matches: 4. This CDR3 contains 16 residues. CDR1 LGHDT and CDR2 YNNKEL come from the germline V gene (reference sequence). The CDR3 DNA follows: TGTGCCAGCAGCCAAGGTGGAGCGGGGGGGCAAGAGACCCAGTACTTC. Its translation: CASSQGGAGGQETQYF.

CDR3: CASSLDGVEAFF. In DNA form, the CDR3 reads TGCGCCAGCAGCTTGGACGGGGTGGAAGCTTTCTTT. The rearrangement links TRBV5-1 to TRBJ1-1; D uncertain. Germline CDR1 is SGHRS and CDR2 is YFSETQ. The CDR3 covers 12 residues. The germline V and J ends were trimmed by 0 bases and 8 bases, with 8 bases remaining between them.

The chain employs TRBV7-6 and TRBJ2-3, with D perhaps TRBD1 (6 bases). Germline V gene sequence: CDR1 SGHVS, CDR2 FNYEAQ. The germline V and J ends were trimmed by 5 bases and 1 base, with 19 bases remaining between them. The CDR3 spans 17 residues. The CDR3 DNA reads TGTGCCAGCAGCCTTCTTTTGGGGGCCTCGGGCACAGATACGCAGTATTTT. Protein sequence: CASSLLLGASGTDTQYF.

This sequence joins TRBV12-5 and TRBJ1-2; a possible D gene is TRBD1 (5 bases). The CDR3 has 16 amino acids. Trimming left V 0 bases short and J 8 bases short, with 19 bases between. In germline, CDR1 is LGHNT, CDR2 FRNRAP. CDR3 coding DNA: TGTGCTAGTGGTTTGGTTATTGGACGGGGGGTCACGGGCTACACCTTC. This sequence encodes CASGLVIGRGVTGYTF.

The chain links TRBV30 to TRBJ1-1; 8 bases are a match to TRBD1. This CDR3 has 15 amino acids. V was pared by 5 bases and J by 3 bases, with 11 bases of the junction left unmatched. The germline gives CDR1 GTSNPN, CDR2 SVGIG (reference sequence). The chain's CDR3 is CAWHDPNRGDTEAFF. CDR3 DNA sequence: TGTGCCTGGCATGATCCGAACAGGGGGGACACTGAAGCTTTCTTT.

This clone appeared once. V and J are TRBV9 and TRBJ2-2; 9 positions agree with TRBD2. V dropped 4 bases and J dropped 2; count of bases not matched to a gene: 9. Germline assignment: CDR1 SGDLS and CDR2 YYNGEE. CDR3 length: 17 amino acids. CDR3 residues: CASSPRGLAGNTGELFF. The DNA for the CDR3 is TGTGCCAGCAGCCCTAGAGGGCTAGCGGGAAACACCGGGGAGCTGTTTTTT.

The rearrangement links TRBV4-2 to TRBJ2-3; D is possibly TRBD1 (6 bases). V was clipped by 4 bases and J by 2 bases, with 19 bases between them. Germline CDR1 reads LGHNA; CDR2 reads YNFKEQ. CDR3 size: 17 residues. The CDR3 bases are TGTGCCAGCAGCCCAGAATCAGCGGACAGCCTCACAGATACGCAGTATTTT. Residues: CASSPESADSLTDTQYF.

The V call is TRBV2, the J call TRBJ1-2; weak D call: TRBD1 (6 bases). Germline values: CDR1 SNHLY, CDR2 FYNNEI. V lost 3 bases and J lost 0, with 17 bases in between. There are 17 residues in the CDR3. The CDR3 DNA is TGTGCCAGCAGTGAGATTAGGACAGTCACTACTAACTATGGCTACACCTTC. Its protein is CASSEIRTVTTNYGYTF.

The V call is TRBV23-1, the J call TRBJ2-5, with D unresolved. TRBV23-1 carries the ORF label, with uncertain function. The CDR3 covers 14 residues. V lost 2 bases, J lost 5 bases, and 12 bases lay in between. The CDR3 bases are TGCGCCAGCAGTCAACCGAGGCCCCGGGAGACCCAGTACTTC. It translates to CASSQPRPRETQYF.

J is TRBJ2-1 and V is TRBV2; D is undetermined. CDR3 length: 12 residues. Trimming removed 7 bases at V and 6 bases at J, with 10 bases between. Looked up from germline, CDR1 is SNHLY and CDR2 is FYNNEI. DNA of the CDR3: TGTGCCAGCAAGTTGTTCGGCAATGAGCAGTTCTTC. Its translation: CASKLFGNEQFF.

This clone was recorded a few times. The chain employs TRBV11-3 and TRBJ1-6; no definite D call. With 0 bases removed from V and 7 bases from J, the gap between germline ends came to 4 bases. Germline V gives CDR1 SGHNT, CDR2 YENEEA. This CDR3 contains 13 residues. CDR3 residues: CASSLERNSPLHF. In nucleotides, the CDR3 is TGTGCCAGCAGCTTAGAGAGGAATTCACCCCTCCACTTT.